A selection of T cell receptor beta chains follows, all from one sample in a study of shared clonotypes between healthy human individuals. Only in-frame clones appear in the TCRdb table, and some are missing; sequencing was by immunoSEQ multiplex PCR. The sample holds over a million clones; 95% to 99% are singletons and the top ten take 0.4% to 0.55%. The sample comprised naive CD4+ T cells sorted from blood. The receptors originated from a man aged 25-45 years in good health. CDR3s include the opening cysteine and the closing phenylalanine or tryptophan. A D gene is named only where the DNA matches it firmly. Expanded clones are given a class, and other clones once, few, many or no size at all.

TRBD1,NA,TRBJ1-3,TRBV4-3,CASSQDAGRDRISGNTIYF,TGCGCCAGCAGCCAAGATGCGGGACGGGACAGGATCTCTGGAAACACCATATATTTT
NA,NA,TRBJ2-7,TRBV9,CASSVFWGDEQYF,TGTGCCAGCAGCGTCTTTTGGGGGGACGAGCAGTACTTC
TRBD2,NA,TRBJ2-7,TRBV28,CASSFMTSGSVEQYF,TGTGCCAGCAGTTTCATGACTAGCGGGAGTGTCGAGCAGTACTTC
NA,NA,TRBJ1-3,TRBV9,CASSVVAGSVSGNTIYF,TGTGCCAGCAGCGTAGTCGCGGGGTCCGTCTCTGGAAACACCATATATTTT
NA,NA,TRBJ1-5,TRBV7-9,CASSQQGLNQPQHF,TGTGCCAGCAGCCAACAGGGACTCAATCAGCCCCAGCATTTT
NA,once,TRBJ1-2,TRBV28,CASSLGQYGYTF,TGTGCCAGCAGTCTAGGACAGTATGGCTACACCTTC
TRBD2,NA,TRBJ2-1,TRBV5-1,CASSLGAGGYNEQFF,TGCGCCAGCAGCTTGGGGGCGGGAGGCTACAATGAGCAGTTCTTC
NA,NA,TRBJ2-7,TRBV5-1,CASSRRLGSSETYEQYF,TGCGCCAGCAGCCGTCGATTGGGATCTAGCGAGACCTACGAGCAGTACTTC
NA,NA,TRBJ2-2,TRBV5-1,CASRISLRGNTGELFF,TGCGCCAGCAGGATAAGTCTCAGGGGCAACACCGGGGAGCTGTTTTTT
NA,NA,TRBJ1-5,TRBV15,CATSRDRWGDSWQPQHF,TGTGCCACCAGCAGAGATCGGTGGGGCGATTCTTGGCAGCCCCAGCATTTT
TRBD1,NA,TRBJ1-1,TRBV7-9,CASSAEGATEAFF,TGTGCCAGCAGCGCCGAGGGGGCCACTGAAGCTTTCTTT
NA,NA,TRBJ2-7,TRBV13,CASSRSGSSSYEQYF,TGTGCCAGCAGCCGCAGCGGCTCCAGCTCCTACGAGCAGTACTTC
TRBD1,NA,TRBJ2-7,TRBV30,CAWRTGTGYREQYF,TGTGCCTGGCGGACCGGGACAGGGTATCGCGAGCAGTACTTC
NA,NA,TRBJ1-5,TRBV7-9,CASSLTGLDQPQHF,TGTGCCAGCAGCTTGACTGGGCTCGATCAGCCCCAGCATTTT
NA,NA,TRBJ1-2,TRBV7-9,CASSPGVYYGYTF,TGTGCCAGCAGCCCGGGGGTGTACTATGGCTACACCTTC
NA,NA,TRBJ1-2,TRBV25-1,CASSESIGYGYTF,TGTGCCAGCAGTGAAAGTATCGGCTATGGCTACACCTTC
TRBD2,NA,TRBJ2-3,TRBV2,CASKRLAGGEDTQYF,TGTGCCAGCAAGAGACTAGCGGGAGGGGAGGATACGCAGTATTTT
TRBD2,once,TRBJ2-1,TRBV11-2,CASSLVLAGPRVSPFF,TGTGCCAGCAGCTTAGTGCTAGCGGGACCACGGGTGTCCCCGTTCTTC
NA,once,TRBJ2-6,TRBV7-2,CASSLPGANVLTF,TGTGCCAGCAGCCTACCTGGGGCCAACGTCCTGACTTTC
TRBD2,NA,TRBJ2-5,TRBV5-1,CASSSGLAGGETQYF,TGCGCCAGCAGCTCAGGACTAGCGGGAGGAGAGACCCAGTACTTC
NA,NA,TRBJ2-7,TRBV28,CASGLVSYEQYF,TGTGCCAGCGGACTGGTATCCTACGAGCAGTACTTC
NA,NA,TRBJ2-7,TRBV27,CASRKTETYEQYF,TGTGCCAGCAGGAAAACTGAAACCTACGAGCAGTACTTC
NA,NA,TRBJ1-1,TRBV7-3,CASSLAGNTEAFF,TGTGCCAGCAGCTTAGCGGGAAACACTGAAGCTTTCTTT
NA,NA,TRBJ1-1,TRBV7-9,CASTTPRGRTEAFF,TGTGCCAGCACCACCCCTCGGGGGCGGACTGAAGCTTTCTTT
NA,once,TRBJ2-1,TRBV14,CASSQARGGGQFF,TGTGCCAGCAGCCAAGCCCGGGGAGGGGGGCAGTTCTTC
NA,NA,TRBJ2-2,TRBV9,CASSSSLGGTGELFF,TGTGCCAGCAGCTCTTCTCTCGGCGGGACCGGGGAGCTGTTTTTT
NA,NA,TRBJ2-7,TRBV18,CASSQVPHAYEQYF,TGTGCCAGCTCACAGGTACCCCATGCCTACGAGCAGTACTTC
NA,NA,TRBJ1-1,TRBV6-1,CASSSLTVLNTEAFF,TGTGCCAGCAGTTCCCTCACAGTTTTGAACACTGAAGCTTTCTTT
NA,NA,TRBJ2-1,TRBV9,CASSVGSVGGSNEQFF,TGTGCCAGCAGCGTAGGAAGCGTGGGGGGTAGCAATGAGCAGTTCTTC
TRBD2,NA,TRBJ2-5,TRBV6-5,CASSTVAGGTETQYF,TGTGCCAGCAGTACCGTAGCGGGAGGGACGGAGACCCAGTACTTC
TRBD2,NA,TRBJ2-7,TRBV28,CASSQGTSGAYEQYF,TGTGCCAGCAGTCAAGGGACTAGCGGGGCCTACGAGCAGTACTTC
NA,once,TRBJ2-3,TRBV19,CASRERLFTDTQYF,TGTGCCAGTAGGGAGCGGCTATTCACAGATACGCAGTATTTT
NA,NA,TRBJ2-1,TRBV6-1,CASTRRDPGDEQFF,TGTGCCAGCACCCGCCGGGACCCCGGGGATGAGCAGTTCTTC
TRBD1,NA,TRBJ1-5,TRBV19,CASRGQHNQPQHF,TGTGCCAGCCGGGGACAGCACAATCAGCCCCAGCATTTT
NA,NA,TRBJ2-3,TRBV7-2,CASSFLSRTADTQYF,TGTGCCAGCAGCTTTTTGTCAAGAACGGCAGATACGCAGTATTTT
TRBD2,NA,TRBJ2-1,TRBV27,CASSFWRGIDNEQFF,TGTGCCAGCAGTTTTTGGCGGGGGATCGACAATGAGCAGTTCTTC
NA,NA,TRBJ1-5,TRBV28,CASSSRLNVGQPQHF,TGTGCCAGCAGTTCCAGACTTAACGTGGGTCAGCCCCAGCATTTT
NA,NA,TRBJ2-7,TRBV7-9,CASSSLLEEQYF,TGTGCCAGCAGCTCCTTACTAGAGGAGCAGTACTTC
TRBD1,NA,TRBJ2-7,TRBV13,CASSLTAGGVGEQYF,TGTGCCAGCAGCTTGACGGCAGGGGGCGTAGGCGAGCAGTACTTC
NA,NA,TRBJ2-7,TRBV7-8,CASSLARDWEQYF,TGTGCCAGCAGCTTAGCGAGGGATTGGGAGCAGTACTTC